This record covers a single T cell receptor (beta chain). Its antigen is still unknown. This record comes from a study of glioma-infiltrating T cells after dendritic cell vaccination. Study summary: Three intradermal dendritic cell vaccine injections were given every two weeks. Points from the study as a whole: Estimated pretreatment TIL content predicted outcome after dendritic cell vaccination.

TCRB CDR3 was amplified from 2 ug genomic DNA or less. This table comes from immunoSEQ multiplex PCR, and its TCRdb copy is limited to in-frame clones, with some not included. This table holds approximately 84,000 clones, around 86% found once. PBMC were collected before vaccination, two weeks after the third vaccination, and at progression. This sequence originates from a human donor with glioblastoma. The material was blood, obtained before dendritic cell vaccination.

The CDR3 spells CASSSGLAYEQYF. Here the CDR3 DNA reads TGTGCCAGCAGTTCGGGACTGGCCTACGAGCAGTACTTC. The chain carries TRBV27 and TRBJ2-7, with TRBD2 as a possible D gene (6 bases). The germline CDR1 and CDR2 sequences are MNHEY and SMNVEV (reference sequence). The CDR3 is 13 residues long. Trimming pared 4 bases from V and 2 bases from J, leaving 9 bases between.